This T cell receptor (beta chain) was documented in a study of cytomegalovirus exposure and HLA in healthy donors. This CDR3 comprises 14 residues. Germline lookup yields CDR1 SGHTA and CDR2 FQGNSA. V lost 1 base and J lost 5, with 9 bases in between. The table came from immunoSEQ multiplex PCR; TCRdb's copy has only in-frame clones and leaves some out. The profile covers more than 70,000 clones, with almost 97% appearing a single time and 1.5% to 2% taken by the ten largest. The specimen was PBMCs. The gene calls are TRBV7-2 and TRBJ2-1; possible D gene TRBD2, 6 bases. This receptor was obtained from a man between 18 and 35 years old in good health and CMV-seropositive. The CDR3 DNA follows: TGTGCCAGCAGCTTAGTGGGACTTGACAATGAGCAGTTCTTC. This gives the protein CASSLVGLDNEQFF.